This entry lists 16 T cell receptor beta chains sequenced from one sample in a study of blood T cell repertoires in COVID-19. TCRdb keeps only in-frame clones here, not all; method: immunoSEQ multiplex PCR. The table lists around 99,000 clones, approximately 80% of them singletons. Material: peripheral blood. The receptors were gathered from a man in his 70s with acute or convalescent COVID-19.

The chain couples TRBV6-5 to TRBJ2-5, with D perhaps TRBD1 (6 bases). The V and J ends lost 6 bases and 5 bases respectively, with 13 bases between them. Looked up from germline, CDR1 is MNHEY and CDR2 is SVGAGI. The CDR3 loop spans 13 amino acids. CDR3 in amino acids: CASRRAGVETQYF. The DNA for the CDR3 is TGTGCCAGCAGAAGAGCAGGGGTGGAGACCCAGTACTTC.

This clone has only a few counts. The chain is built from TRBV28 and TRBJ1-2, with D maybe TRBD1 (6 bases). The CDR3 has 13 residues. The germline V and J ends were trimmed by 7 bases and 5 bases, with 14 bases remaining between them. Germline V gives CDR1 MDHEN, CDR2 SYDVKM. The CDR3 spells CASTQGRGYGYTF. Here the CDR3 DNA reads TGTGCCAGCACCCAAGGTAGGGGGTATGGCTACACCTTC.

This chain connects TRBV14 to TRBJ2-7; D gene ambiguous. Between the trimmed V and J ends, which lost 0 bases and 3 bases, there was a span of 9 bases. This CDR3 has 14 residues. The germline V gene encodes CDR1 SGHDN and CDR2 FVKESK. The CDR3 DNA follows: TGTGCCAGCAGCCAAGAGCGCGGCCTCTACGAGCAGTACTTC. Its protein is CASSQERGLYEQYF.

The rearrangement joins TRBV12-5 to TRBJ2-7, with 8 bases identical to TRBD2. CDR3 size: 14 residues. Per the germline V gene, CDR1 is LGHNT and CDR2 is FRNRAP. V was pared by 7 bases and J by 0 bases, with 5 bases of the junction left unmatched. The CDR3 DNA reads as TGTGCTAGTGCCCGGGGGGGGCCCTCCTACGAGCAGTACTTC. Translating it yields CASARGGPSYEQYF.

V and J are TRBV19 and TRBJ1-1; the match to TRBD1 covers 8 bases. The germline V gene encodes CDR1 LNHDA and CDR2 SQIVND (reference sequence). V shed 6 bases, J shed 3 bases, and the junction held 6 bases outside the gene matches. CDR3 size: 14 residues. The CDR3 is CASSPRGRDTEAFF. For the CDR3, the DNA is TGTGCCAGTAGCCCCAGGGGGCGGGACACTGAAGCTTTCTTT.

The chain joins TRBV19 to TRBJ2-2; D may be TRBD1 (5 bases). CDR1 is LNHDA and CDR2 is SQIVND in the germline V gene (reference sequence). V lost 0 bases and J 7 bases, leaving 6 bases between the germline ends. This CDR3 has 13 residues. This chain's CDR3 is CASSIEGDGELFF. CDR3 coding DNA: TGTGCCAGTAGTATAGAAGGGGACGGGGAGCTGTTTTTT. The entire variable domain, with the rest obtained from reference TRBV19 and TRBJ2-2, is as follows: DGGITQSPKYLFRKEGQNVTLSCEQNLNHDAMYWYRQDPGQGLRLIYYSQIVNDFQKGDIAEGYSVSREKKESFPLTVTSAQKNPTAFYLCASSIEGDGELFFGEGSRLTVL.

The chain employs TRBV7-9 and TRBJ1-4; no clear D. The CDR3 totals 14 residues. Germline V gives CDR1 SEHNR, CDR2 FQNEAQ (reference sequence). Trimming left V 5 bases short and J 5 bases short, with 12 bases between. The CDR3 coding sequence is TGTGCCAGCAGCCTCACAGTGCTGAATGAAAAACTGTTTTTT. Its protein product is CASSLTVLNEKLFF.

The V and J genes are TRBV5-6 and TRBJ1-5; D call uncertain. The CDR3 runs to 16 residues. Per germline, CDR1 SGHDT and CDR2 YYEEEE. V was pared by 1 base and J by 2 bases, with 13 bases between. The CDR3 nucleotides are TGTGCCAGCAGCTTGCTTGAGGGTGGAGGCAATCAGCCCCAGCATTTT. Translated: CASSLLEGGGNQPQHF.

The gene calls are TRBV9 and TRBJ2-1; tentative D call: TRBD2 (6 bases). The CDR3 runs 16 residues. Trimming took 4 bases from V and 6 from J, leaving 20 bases between them. Germline-derived CDR1 and CDR2 are SGDLS and YYNGEE. CDR3 sequence: CASSPRIGTGLNEQFF. CDR3 nucleotide sequence: TGTGCCAGCAGCCCCCGTATTGGGACTGGCCTCAATGAGCAGTTCTTC.

The genes are TRBV7-8 and TRBJ1-4, with TRBD1 matching over 8 bases. J gave up 3 bases and V 5 bases, and 8 bases lay outside the gene matches. Germline V lookup: CDR1 SGHVS, CDR2 FQNEAQ. The CDR3 contains 16 residues. CDR3 sequence (DNA): TGTGCCAGCAGCGCGAGTCAGGGGGCGTCTAATGAAAAACTGTTTTTT. Translated, it gives CASSASQGASNEKLFF. Using reference TRBV7-8 and TRBJ1-4 for the parts outside the CDR3, the full variable domain is GAGVSQSPRYKVAKRGQDVALRCDPISGHVSLFWYQQALGQGPEFLTYFQNEAQLDKSGLPSDRFFAERPEGSVSTLKIQRTQQEDSAVYLCASSASQGASNEKLFFGSGTQLSVL.

This clone appeared once. The chain uses TRBV10-3 and TRBJ2-2; D is unresolved. The CDR3 runs 13 residues. V dropped 8 bases and J dropped 3 bases, with 10 bases sitting between them. The germline V gene encodes CDR1 ENHRY and CDR2 SYGVKD. The CDR3 sequence: CAIAETHTGELFF. CDR3 nucleotide sequence: TGTGCCATCGCAGAAACCCACACCGGGGAGCTGTTTTTT.

Remarks on this clone: Other DNA sequences in this specimen translate into the identical CDR3. The genes are TRBV20-1 and TRBJ1-1; D may be TRBD1 (5 bases). The germline V and J ends were trimmed by 3 bases and 4 bases, with 6 bases remaining between them. CDR3 length: 11 amino acids. Germline-derived CDR1 and CDR2 are DFQATT and SNEGSKA (reference sequence). CDR3 sequence (DNA): TGCAGTGCTAGGGGGGGCACTGAAGCTTTCTTT. This encodes CSARGGTEAFF.

The chain carries TRBV11-3 and TRBJ2-1; 12 bases fit TRBD1. The ends lost 4 bases at V and 11 bases at J; junction bases unmatched: 9. This CDR3 spans 15 amino acids. Germline-derived CDR1 and CDR2 are SGHNT and YENEEA. Written as DNA, the CDR3 is TGTGCCAGCAGCTCCGGGACAGGGGGCGCGAGTAAGCAGTTCTTC. Protein: CASSSGTGGASKQFF.

The chain uses TRBV6-4 and TRBJ1-2; the match to TRBD1 covers 8 bases. CDR1 and CDR2 (germline): MRHNA, SNTAGT. V lost 5 bases to trimming and J lost 3 bases; unmatched junction nucleotides: 8. CDR3 length: 15 amino acids. The CDR3 spells CASSRTGNGDYGYTF. The CDR3 nucleotides are TGTGCCAGCAGTCGGACAGGGAATGGTGACTATGGCTACACCTTC.

The chain has TRBV9 and TRBJ2-3, with D perhaps matching TRBD2 (6 bases). Germline CDR1 and CDR2: SGDLS and YYNGEE. Trimming cost V 5 bases and J 0 bases, with 16 bases left between them. The CDR3 contains 16 residues. Written as DNA, the CDR3 is TGTGCCAGCAGTCATAACCGGGACTGGAGCACAGATACGCAGTATTTT. Protein sequence: CASSHNRDWSTDTQYF.

The chain carries TRBV2 and TRBJ1-6; no firm D call. The CDR3 has 15 residues. V was trimmed by 2 bases and J by 4 bases, leaving 9 bases between them. Per the germline V gene, CDR1 is SNHLY and CDR2 is FYNNEI. CDR3 amino acids: CASSESTVYNSPLHF. As DNA, the CDR3 is TGTGCCAGCAGTGAAAGCACAGTTTATAATTCACCCCTCCACTTT.